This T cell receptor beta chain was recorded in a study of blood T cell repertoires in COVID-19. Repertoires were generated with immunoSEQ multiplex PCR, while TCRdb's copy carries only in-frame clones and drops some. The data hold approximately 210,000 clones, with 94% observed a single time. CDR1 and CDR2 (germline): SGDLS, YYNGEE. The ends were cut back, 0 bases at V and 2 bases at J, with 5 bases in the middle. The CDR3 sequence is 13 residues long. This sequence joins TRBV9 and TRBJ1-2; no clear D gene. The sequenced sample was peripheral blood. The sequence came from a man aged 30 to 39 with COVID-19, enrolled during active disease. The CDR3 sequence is CASSVVQNYGYTF. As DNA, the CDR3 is TGTGCCAGCAGCGTAGTCCAAAACTATGGCTACACCTTC.